The 28 T cell receptor beta chains presented below share a single source sample, sequenced in a study of T cells after yellow fever vaccination. TCRdb re-called the 5' RACE reads with MiXCR, one entry per CDR3 protein. The sample has fewer than 650,000 distinct CDR3 sequences; just over 20% are singletons. The material sequenced was PBMCs, taken roughly 20 days after the first yellow fever vaccination. The source of these receptors is a man younger than 35 who received the YFV17D yellow fever vaccine.

The CDR3 nucleotides are TGTGCCAGCAGCTTAGCTGGGGGGCCTCGGACCGGGGAGCTGTTTTTT. This codes for CASSLAGGPRTGELFF. The rearrangement uses TRBV7-6 and TRBJ2-2; D could derive from TRBD1 or TRBD2 (6 bases each). The CDR3 consists of 16 residues. Trimming took off 0 bases at V and 5 bases at J, with 13 bases between the two ends. Germline V gene lookup returns CDR1 SGHVS and CDR2 FNYEAQ.

The V call is TRBV4-1, the J call TRBJ2-5; TRBD2 matches 9 bases. There are 15 residues in the CDR3. After removal of 8 bases from V and 3 bases from J, the junction contained 10 bases not matched to a gene. The germline V gene encodes CDR1 MGHRA and CDR2 YSYEKL. The CDR3 DNA reads TGCGCCAGCCGCTCAGCCCTAGCGGGGAAAGAGACCCAGTACTTC. This encodes CASRSALAGKETQYF.

J is TRBJ1-1 and V is TRBV29-1, with D unresolved. This CDR3 comprises 13 residues. From germline, CDR1 is SQVTM and CDR2 ANQGSEA. The germline V and J ends were trimmed by 4 bases and 5 bases, with 14 bases remaining between them. The CDR3 DNA follows: TGCAGCGTTGTTTTGGCATCCCAGACTGAAGCTTTCTTT. It specifies CSVVLASQTEAFF.

A few counts support this clonotype. This chain uses TRBV11-3 with TRBJ2-3; possible D gene TRBD2, 6 bases. V lost 3 bases and J lost 2, with 12 bases in between. The CDR3 sequence is 15 residues long. Germline CDR1 and CDR2: SGHNT and YENEEA. The CDR3: CASSFQAGSTDTQYF. CDR3 DNA: TGTGCCAGCAGCTTCCAGGCGGGATCCACAGATACGCAGTATTTT.

This clonotype was recorded a few times. This rearrangement joins TRBV11-2 to TRBJ2-7; TRBD1 matches 8 bases. The germline V gene has CDR1 SGHAT and CDR2 FQNNGV. The V segment lost 5 bases and the J segment 5 bases; nucleotides outside the gene matches: 5. CDR3 length equals 13 residues. The DNA for the CDR3 is TGTGCCAGCAGCCTGAACAGGGGGAACGAGCAGTACTTC. It yields the protein CASSLNRGNEQYF.

This chain links TRBV12-3 or TRBV12-4 with TRBJ1-5; unclear D gene. The ends were cut back, 3 bases at V and 6 bases at J, with 12 bases in the middle. This CDR3 spans 14 amino acids. CDR3 bases: TGTGCCAGCAGTTTCACGGGGAGGAGTCAGCCCCAGCATTTT. As protein: CASSFTGRSQPQHF.

This clonotype was observed a handful of times. This chain uses TRBV3-1 with TRBJ1-3; 7 bases match TRBD1. J was trimmed by 7 bases and V by 2 bases; bases with no gene match: 11. CDR1 and CDR2 (germline): LGHDT, YNNKEL (reference sequence). The CDR3 runs 16 residues. The CDR3: CASSQPTGYPRNTIYF. In nucleotides, the CDR3 is TGTGCCAGCAGCCAACCGACAGGGTATCCAAGGAACACCATATATTTT.

This clonotype showed up just a few times. The chain couples TRBV5-1 to TRBJ1-1; D is possibly TRBD1 (6 bases). CDR1 and CDR2 (germline): SGHRS, YFSETQ. V lost 4 bases and J lost 8, with 24 bases in between. This CDR3 comprises 16 residues. The chain's CDR3 is CASSHRMQGTRDEAFF. In DNA, the CDR3 is TGCGCCAGCAGCCACCGAATGCAGGGGACCCGGGACGAAGCTTTCTTT.

This chain links TRBV4-1 with TRBJ1-4; unclear D gene. The V gene lost 1 base and the J gene lost 12 bases, with 18 bases spanning the gap. Germline loops: CDR1 MGHRA, CDR2 YSYEKL. CDR3 size: 15 residues. The CDR3: CASSQAPHGVSELFF. The CDR3 DNA sequence: TGCGCCAGCAGCCAAGCCCCCCATGGGGTTTCGGAACTGTTTTTT.

This clonotype was seen a few times. The chain joins TRBV20-1 to TRBJ2-1; weak D call: TRBD2 (6 bases). V was clipped by 4 bases and J by 9 bases, with 16 bases between them. The CDR3 sequence is 13 residues long. Germline values: CDR1 DFQATT, CDR2 SNEGSKA (reference sequence). CDR3 sequence (DNA): TGCAGTGCTACCGCCTCGGGGGTGGCTGAGCAGTTCTTC. It is translated as CSATASGVAEQFF.

The CDR3 sequence: CASSFEWEAGGRETQYF. For the CDR3, the DNA is TGTGCCAGCAGCTTTGAGTGGGAAGCGGGGGGGCGAGAGACCCAGTACTTC. The rearrangement uses TRBV11-1 and TRBJ2-5; TRBD2 matches at 10 bases. V gave up 3 bases and J gave up 4 bases; unmatched junction bases: 11. Germline V gives CDR1 SGHAT, CDR2 FQDESV (reference sequence). This CDR3 contains 17 residues. The whole variable domain, remainder taken from reference TRBV11-1 and TRBJ2-5, is EAEVAQSPRYKITEKSQAVAFWCDPISGHATLYWYRQILGQGPELLVQFQDESVVDDSQLPKDRFSAERLKGVDSTLKIQPAELGDSAMYLCASSFEWEAGGRETQYFGPGTRLLVL.

This clonotype was seen only a few times. The chain recombines TRBV18 with TRBJ2-1, with 9 bases identical to TRBD2. The CDR3 is 17 residues long. Germline V lookup: CDR1 KGHSH, CDR2 LQKENI. With V trimmed by 2 bases and J by 7 bases, 12 bases remained unmatched. Here the CDR3 reads CASSPSLAGTNENEQFF. The CDR3 nucleotides are TGTGCCAGCTCACCATCCCTAGCGGGGACGAATGAGAATGAGCAGTTCTTC.

This clonotype was seen once. This sequence joins TRBV27 and TRBJ2-6, with D unresolved. The CDR3 contains 15 residues. Trimming removed 7 bases at V and 0 bases at J, with 10 bases between. Germline V CDR1 and CDR2: MNHEY, SMNVEV (reference sequence). CDR3 in amino acids: CASTLGSSGANVLTF. The CDR3 DNA is TGTGCCAGCACTCTGGGCAGCTCTGGGGCCAACGTCCTGACTTTC.

This clonotype was seen more than once but under ten times. The chain recombines TRBV20-1 with TRBJ1-1; 7 bases agree with TRBD1. V was pared by 0 bases and J by 3 bases, with 7 bases of the junction left unmatched. The CDR3 is made up of 15 amino acids. The germline CDR1 and CDR2 sequences are DFQATT and SNEGSKA (reference sequence). The CDR3 nucleotides are TGCAGTGCTAGAGATCAAAGACAGGGATACACTGAAGCTTTCTTT. It translates to CSARDQRQGYTEAFF.

The genes are TRBV4-3 and TRBJ2-2; tentatively, D is TRBD2 (5 bases). Germline CDR1 is LGHNA and CDR2 is YSLEER. V was cut by 0 bases and J by 0 bases, with 14 bases left in between. The length of the CDR3 is 18 residues. Here the CDR3 reads CASSQDRFGGPNTGELFF. The CDR3 DNA reads as TGCGCCAGCAGCCAAGATCGTTTCGGCGGGCCGAACACCGGGGAGCTGTTTTTT.

This clonotype has just a few counts. The chain couples TRBV12-3 or TRBV12-4 to TRBJ2-1, with TRBD2 matching 7 bases. The CDR3 is 16 residues long. Germline trimming cut 5 bases from V and 3 bases from J; bases unmatched to any gene: 10. CDR3 sequence: CASSPDTGGLYNEQFF. CDR3 nucleotide sequence: TGTGCCAGCAGTCCTGACACGGGGGGTCTCTACAATGAGCAGTTCTTC.

V and J are TRBV20-1 and TRBJ1-4; 8 bases map to TRBD1. The length of the CDR3 is 18 residues. V was clipped by 0 bases and J by 2 bases; unmatched bases: 11. Germline loops: CDR1 DFQATT, CDR2 SNEGSKA (reference sequence). This CDR3 is CSARDSSRGRFTNEKLFF. The CDR3 bases are TGCAGTGCTAGAGATTCATCCAGGGGGCGCTTTACTAATGAAAAACTGTTTTTT.

This clonotype appeared many times. This chain joins TRBV6-5 and TRBJ1-1, with D unclear. This CDR3 is built from 13 residues. CDR1 and CDR2 from the germline V gene are MNHEY and SVGAGI. V was trimmed by 2 bases and J by 1 base, leaving 5 bases between them. The CDR3 nucleotides read TGTGCCAGCAGTTACGGGCGGAACACTGAAGCTTTCTTT. This gives the protein CASSYGRNTEAFF.

A few counts support this clonotype. The genes are TRBV4-1 and TRBJ2-1, with TRBD2 matching 9 bases. J gave up 10 bases and V 5 bases, and 3 bases lay outside the gene matches. Germline assignment: CDR1 MGHRA and CDR2 YSYEKL. This CDR3 comprises 12 residues. The CDR3 sequence is CASSGTSGEQFF. The CDR3 nucleotides read TGCGCCAGCAGCGGAACTAGCGGGGAGCAGTTCTTC.

This chain's CDR3 is CSAIGTGVGTDTQYF. CDR3 in DNA: TGCAGTGCTATCGGGACAGGGGTAGGCACAGATACGCAGTATTTT. The chain recombines TRBV20-1 with TRBJ2-3, with 10 bases identical to TRBD1. This CDR3 is built from 15 residues. Germline values: CDR1 DFQATT, CDR2 SNEGSKA (reference sequence). The ends lost 4 bases at V and 1 base at J; junction bases unmatched: 5.

This clonotype was observed a few times. V is TRBV9 and J is TRBJ2-1; weak D call: TRBD1 (5 bases). This CDR3 comprises 15 residues. Germline V gene data show CDR1 as SGDLS and CDR2 as YYNGEE. V lost 0 bases and J 9 bases, leaving 16 bases between the germline ends. This CDR3 is CASSVDLGWGSEQFF. The CDR3 DNA reads as TGTGCCAGCAGCGTAGATCTCGGGTGGGGCAGTGAGCAGTTCTTC.

V gene TRBV5-1 combines with J gene TRBJ2-5, with D perhaps matching TRBD2 (6 bases). V was cut by 7 bases and J by 5 bases, with 18 bases left in between. The CDR3 has 14 residues. Per the germline V gene, CDR1 is SGHRS and CDR2 is YFSETQ. The CDR3 sequence: CASRTLAGWETQYF. The CDR3 DNA sequence: TGCGCCAGCCGGACCTTGGCGGGGTGGGAGACCCAGTACTTC.

J is TRBJ2-6 and V is TRBV6-2 or TRBV6-3, with D possibly TRBD2 on 5 matching bases. The CDR3 extends over 15 amino acids. With 2 bases removed from V and 0 bases from J, the gap between germline ends came to 5 bases. The V gene's germline CDR1 is MNHEY and CDR2 SVGEGT. CDR3: CASSYEGSGANVLTF. The CDR3 bases are TGTGCCAGCAGTTACGAGGGCTCTGGGGCCAACGTCCTGACTTTC.

This clonotype was found a few times. The chain recombines TRBV20-1 with TRBJ1-1, with no clear D. Germline loops: CDR1 DFQATT, CDR2 SNEGSKA (reference sequence). The CDR3 totals 9 residues. V lost 3 bases to trimming and J lost 6 bases, with 2 bases between them. The CDR3: CSASAEAFF. The CDR3 DNA is TGCAGTGCTAGTGCTGAAGCTTTCTTT.

This clonotype was observed a few times. J is TRBJ2-3 and V is TRBV18; 7 bases line up with TRBD2. The V segment lost 1 base and the J segment 1 base; nucleotides outside the gene matches: 5. Germline V gives CDR1 KGHSH, CDR2 LQKENI. This CDR3 has 16 residues. This CDR3 is CASSPLSSGGTDTQYF. CDR3 nucleotide sequence: TGTGCCAGCTCACCACTCTCCAGCGGGGGCACAGATACGCAGTATTTT.

This clonotype has more than one count but fewer than ten. The V and J genes are TRBV6-1 and TRBJ2-1; 7 bases agree with TRBD1. The germline V gene encodes CDR1 MNHNS and CDR2 SASEGT. Losses at the gene ends were 4 bases for V and 6 bases for J; bases not matched to a gene: 6. The CDR3 consists of 14 residues. The CDR3 DNA is TGTGCCAGCAGTGCGCCGGGACAGATCAATGAGCAGTTCTTC. Its translation: CASSAPGQINEQFF.

This clonotype was counted at least ten times. J is TRBJ2-3 and V is TRBV7-2; no clear D. The CDR3 length is 16 residues. Germline V gene data show CDR1 as SGHTA and CDR2 as FQGNSA. V was clipped by 3 bases and J by 3 bases, with 16 bases between them. CDR3 nucleotide sequence: TGTGCCAGCAGCTTTCAAAGTGAGTTGAGGACAGATACGCAGTATTTT. Its translation is CASSFQSELRTDTQYF.

The table lists this clonotype with a few counts. V is TRBV6-6 and J is TRBJ2-7; D might be TRBD2 (5 bases). V was clipped by 5 bases and J by 5 bases, with 10 bases between them. This CDR3 has 12 residues. CDR1 and CDR2 (germline): MNHNY, SVGAGI (reference sequence). This CDR3 reads CASSQEDHEQYF. CDR3 DNA: TGTGCCAGCAGTCAGGAGGACCACGAGCAGTACTTC.